This TCR beta chain stems from a study of cytomegalovirus exposure and HLA in healthy donors. Turning to this clone: Its antigen is not identified.

Whole-study findings and limits: DRB1 showed the most TCR associations and HLA-C the fewest in a later analysis, as rates varied by HLA locus. Association of a missense DCLRE1C variant with TCR beta V- and J-gene trimming was reported in a later analysis.

The PCR ran on 60 Vbeta and 13 Jbeta primers. The protocol was immunoSEQ multiplex PCR, while the TCRdb copy is restricted to in-frame clones and leaves out a portion. The table includes around 130,000 clones, around 85% detected once. The CDR3 runs 14 residues. Germline CDR1 and CDR2: LNHNV and YYDKDF (reference sequence). Trimming removed 0 bases at V and 5 bases at J, with 10 bases between. The V call is TRBV15, the J call TRBJ1-1, with D possibly matching TRBD1 (5 bases). The specimen was PBMCs. The TCR originated in a boy younger than 18 in good health and CMV-seronegative. This CDR3 is CATSRDRGKTEAFF. The CDR3 nucleotides are TGTGCCACCAGCAGAGATAGGGGAAAAACTGAAGCTTTCTTT.